This passage covers 27 T cell receptor beta chains from one sample sequenced in a study of blood T cell repertoires in COVID-19. Repertoires were generated with immunoSEQ multiplex PCR, while TCRdb's copy carries only in-frame clones and drops some. Of 300,000 to 350,000 clones detected, 90% appear once; the ten largest clones hold around 4.5%. Sequencing input: PBMCs or T cells enriched from blood (not recorded which). Receptors were obtained from a woman aged 18-29 years with acute COVID-19.

This clone was picked up one time. The rearrangement uses TRBV24-1 and TRBJ2-7, with 9 bases fitting TRBD1. This CDR3 is built from 13 residues. The J segment lost 5 bases and the V segment lost 9 bases, leaving 7 bases of the junction unmatched. Germline loops: CDR1 KGHDR, CDR2 SFDVKD. The CDR3 is CATATGQGHEQYF. CDR3 in DNA: TGTGCCACCGCCACGGGACAGGGTCACGAGCAGTACTTC.

CDR3 DNA sequence: TGTGCCAGCAGTGACGGACAGCTACCCTACACCTTC. Amino acids: CASSDGQLPYTF. The chain employs TRBV12-3 or TRBV12-4 and TRBJ1-2; TRBD1 is a possible D gene (6 bases). The CDR3 length is 12 residues. The ends were cut back, 5 bases at V and 10 bases at J, with 14 bases in the middle.

The chain has TRBV9 and TRBJ1-3; D gene uncertain. V was pared by 4 bases and J by 7 bases, with 15 bases between. The germline CDR1 and CDR2 sequences are SGDLS and YYNGEE. The CDR3 is 14 amino acids. CDR3 in DNA: TGTGCCAGCAGCCCCCCCCGGGCGGGGAACACCATATATTTT. Translated, it gives CASSPPRAGNTIYF. The variable domain in full, completed from reference TRBV9 and TRBJ1-3, reads DSGVTQTPKHLITATGQRVTLRCSPRSGDLSVYWYQQSLDQGLQFLIQYYNGEERAKGNILERFSAQQFPDLHSELNLSSLELGDSALYFCASSPPRAGNTIYFGEGSWLTVV.

This chain uses TRBV11-3 with TRBJ2-7; no firm D call. Trimming removed 5 bases at V and 0 bases at J, with 11 bases between. CDR3 length: 14 residues. Germline V lookup: CDR1 SGHNT, CDR2 YENEEA. The CDR3 bases are TGTGCCAGCAGCGGGTACGAGCGCTCCTACGAGCAGTACTTC. It specifies CASSGYERSYEQYF. Supplemented by reference TRBV11-3 and TRBJ2-7, the full variable domain reads EAGVVQSPRYKIIEKKQPVAFWCNPISGHNTLYWYLQNLGQGPELLIRYENEEAVDDSQLPKDRFSAERLKGVDSTLKIQPAELGDSAVYLCASSGYERSYEQYFGPGTRLTVT.

This clone was recorded a few times. The identical CDR3 is also encoded by other nucleotide sequences in the sample. V and J are TRBV20-1 and TRBJ1-5; a weak D match, TRBD1 (5 bases). V was pared by 4 bases and J by 7 bases, with 8 bases between. The length of the CDR3 is 11 residues. Germline-derived CDR1 and CDR2 are DFQATT and SNEGSKA (reference sequence). The CDR3 region is CSAKQGQPQHF. Written as DNA, the CDR3 is TGCAGTGCTAAGCAGGGACAGCCCCAGCATTTT.

This clone appeared a few times. The V and J genes are TRBV5-4 and TRBJ1-5; D call uncertain. Trimming took off 2 bases at V and 0 bases at J, with 12 bases between the two ends. The CDR3 loop spans 16 amino acids. CDR1 is SGHNT and CDR2 is YYREEE in the germline V gene (reference sequence). CDR3 DNA: TGTGCCAGCAGCTTTGAGCCGGGTTTTAGCAATCAGCCCCAGCATTTT. Protein sequence: CASSFEPGFSNQPQHF.

The chain is built from TRBV7-9 and TRBJ2-1, with D perhaps TRBD2 (5 bases). Germline V gene data show CDR1 as SEHNR and CDR2 as FQNEAQ (reference sequence). The CDR3 is made up of 15 amino acids. V lost 0 bases and J lost 5, with 11 bases in between. The CDR3 region is CASSLAPSFDNEQFF. CDR3 sequence (DNA): TGTGCCAGCAGCTTAGCGCCTAGCTTCGACAATGAGCAGTTCTTC.

CDR3 DNA sequence: TGTGCCAGCAGCCAGGAGGGGACGAGTGAGACCCAGTACTTC. It codes for CASSQEGTSETQYF. The chain couples TRBV3-1 (or the pseudogene TRBV3-2) to TRBJ2-5; TRBD2 might be the D (6 bases). The CDR3 consists of 14 residues. Trimming shortened V by 3 bases and J by 5 bases, and 13 bases separated the two germline ends. Germline values: CDR1 LGHDT, CDR2 YNNKEL (reference sequence).

The J gene is TRBJ1-1, the V gene TRBV7-9; 7 positions agree with TRBD1. Germline CDR1 and CDR2: SEHNR and FQNEAQ (reference sequence). Losses at the gene ends were 5 bases for V and 6 bases for J; bases not matched to a gene: 6. The CDR3 consists of 13 residues. This chain's CDR3 is CASSTGVHAEAFF. The DNA of the CDR3 is TGTGCCAGCAGCACAGGGGTGCACGCTGAAGCTTTCTTT.

This clone was counted between two and nine times. The chain uses TRBV6-5 and TRBJ1-2; the D gene is possibly TRBD1 (5 bases). The V and J ends lost 7 bases and 2 bases respectively, with 17 bases between them. This CDR3 has 15 residues. Germline lookup yields CDR1 MNHEY and CDR2 SVGAGI. The CDR3 DNA sequence: TGTGCCAGCAAGAAGGGACCCAGCGGGAACTATGGCTACACCTTC. This encodes CASKKGPSGNYGYTF.

The rearrangement uses TRBV27 and TRBJ1-3; 10 positions agree with TRBD1. CDR1 and CDR2 from the germline V gene are MNHEY and SMNVEV (reference sequence). V shed 4 bases and J 2 bases; nucleotides not matched to a gene: 5. The CDR3 is made up of 16 amino acids. CDR3: CASSSWTGGAGNTIYF. CDR3 in DNA: TGTGCCAGCAGTTCCTGGACAGGGGGGGCTGGAAACACCATATATTTT.

The rearrangement uses TRBV7-6 and TRBJ1-6; D remains ambiguous. The length of the CDR3 is 16 residues. Trimming removed 1 base from V and 6 bases from J, with 13 bases in between. CDR1 is SGHVS, CDR2 FNYEAQ, per germline. Here the CDR3 reads CASSLVMRERNSPLHF. The CDR3 DNA reads TGTGCCAGCAGCTTAGTAATGAGGGAACGTAATTCACCCCTCCACTTT.

The chain uses TRBV28 and TRBJ1-2; no firm D call. Germline V gives CDR1 MDHEN, CDR2 SYDVKM. Trimming removed 8 bases from V and 4 bases from J, with 11 bases in between. CDR3 length: 12 residues. CDR3 coding DNA: TGTGCCAGCGGTCAGGTCGGCTATGGCTACACCTTC. Protein sequence: CASGQVGYGYTF.

CDR3 in DNA: TGTGCCAGCTCGGAGCGCGCTTACACAGATACGCAGTATTTT. Residues: CASSERAYTDTQYF. V usage is TRBV18 and J usage is TRBJ2-3; no reliable D call. There are 14 residues in the CDR3. Germline lookup yields CDR1 KGHSH and CDR2 LQKENI. V lost 6 bases, J lost 2 bases, and 12 bases lay in between.

The chain recombines TRBV7-9 with TRBJ2-7; perhaps TRBD1 as D (5 bases). The CDR3 loop spans 12 amino acids. Germline V lookup: CDR1 SEHNR, CDR2 FQNEAQ (reference sequence). V was shortened by 3 bases and J by 5 bases, with 8 bases between the two germline ends. As DNA, the CDR3 is TGTGCCAGCAGCTTCAGGGTCCACGAGCAGTACTTC. Its translation: CASSFRVHEQYF.

The table lists this clone with a count of one. This rearrangement joins TRBV27 to TRBJ2-2, with no clear D. The CDR3 is 15 residues long. Trimming removed 0 bases from V and 3 bases from J, with 8 bases in between. Germline V CDR1 and CDR2: MNHEY, SMNVEV (reference sequence). CDR3 in DNA: TGTGCCAGCAGTTTATCTCTAGGTCACACCGGGGAGCTGTTTTTT. This sequence encodes CASSLSLGHTGELFF.

This chain links TRBV6-1 with TRBJ1-6, with D possibly matching TRBD1 (6 bases). CDR3 length: 16 amino acids. From germline, CDR1 is MNHNS and CDR2 SASEGT. V was cut by 0 bases and J by 10 bases, with 16 bases left in between. CDR3 coding DNA: TGTGCCAGCAGTGAAGCGAGTTCAGGGGCACGGTCACCCCTCCACTTT. Translating gives CASSEASSGARSPLHF.

V gene TRBV30 combines with J gene TRBJ1-2, with TRBD1 matching over 9 bases. Per the germline V gene, CDR1 is GTSNPN and CDR2 is SVGIG (reference sequence). Trimming at V came to 5 bases and at J to 3 bases, leaving 7 bases not matched to a gene. CDR3 length: 14 residues. The CDR3 DNA sequence: TGTGCCTGGGATGCACAGGGGGCGGACTATGGCTACACCTTC. Translating it yields CAWDAQGADYGYTF.

The chain links TRBV28 to TRBJ2-2; TRBD2 aligns across 10 bases. The V gene end was trimmed by 7 bases and the J gene end by 6 bases; junction bases not matched to a gene: 5. Germline V gene lookup returns CDR1 MDHEN and CDR2 SYDVKM. The CDR3 is 14 amino acids. CDR3 sequence (DNA): TGTGCCAGCAAGTCTAGCGGGAGAGCCGGGGAGCTGTTTTTT. As protein: CASKSSGRAGELFF.

This chain uses TRBV10-1 with TRBJ2-7; D remains ambiguous. Trimming took 3 bases from V and 4 from J, leaving 7 bases between them. Germline lookup yields CDR1 WNHNN and CDR2 SYGVQD (reference sequence). The CDR3 length is 12 residues. CDR3 sequence (DNA): TGCGCCAGCAGTGACCTCGGGTACGAGCAGTACTTC. This gives the protein CASSDLGYEQYF.

The chain joins TRBV18 to TRBJ2-5; 10 nucleotides line up with TRBD2. The germline V gene encodes CDR1 KGHSH and CDR2 LQKENI. The CDR3 extends over 15 amino acids. V was pared by 4 bases and J by 3 bases, with 5 bases of the junction left unmatched. CDR3 DNA sequence: TGTGCCAGCTCACGGTTACTAGCGGGAAAAGAGACCCAGTACTTC. It specifies CASSRLLAGKETQYF.

The CDR3 region is CASSSGQQAYEQYF. CDR3 nucleotide sequence: TGTGCCAGCAGCTCGGGACAGCAAGCCTACGAGCAGTACTTC. The chain couples TRBV5-5 to TRBJ2-7; 7 bases line up with TRBD1. The trim removed 3 bases at V and 2 bases at J, leaving 5 bases unmatched. CDR3 size: 14 residues. In germline, CDR1 is SGHKS, CDR2 YYEKEE (reference sequence).

This rearrangement joins TRBV28 to TRBJ1-5; D is possibly TRBD1 (5 bases). Trimming shortened V by 6 bases and J by 7 bases, and 19 bases separated the two germline ends. CDR1 is MDHEN and CDR2 is SYDVKM in the germline V gene. This CDR3 spans 15 amino acids. The CDR3 is CASSANLRGGQPQHF. CDR3 bases: TGTGCCAGCAGCGCGAATCTGCGGGGCGGCCAGCCCCAGCATTTT.

For this clone: The identical CDR3 is also encoded by other nucleotide sequences in the sample. This rearrangement joins TRBV3-1 (or the pseudogene TRBV3-2) to TRBJ1-3, with D unclear. V was trimmed by 1 base and J by 4 bases, leaving 8 bases between them. The CDR3 is 14 amino acids. Per the germline V gene, CDR1 is LGHDT and CDR2 is YNNKEL (reference sequence). Here the CDR3 reads CASSQVNSGNTIYF. The CDR3 region has the DNA TGTGCCAGCAGCCAAGTTAACAGCGGAAACACCATATATTTT.

V usage is TRBV12-3 or TRBV12-4 and J usage is TRBJ1-1; 8 bases match TRBD1. Germline trimming cut 3 bases from V and 6 bases from J; bases unmatched to any gene: 3. The CDR3 spans 13 residues. The CDR3 DNA follows: TGTGCCAGCAGTTTCGGACAGGGCGCTGAAGCTTTCTTT. Amino acid sequence: CASSFGQGAEAFF.

V usage is TRBV19 and J usage is TRBJ1-3; D may be TRBD1 (5 bases). V lost 4 bases, J lost 0 bases, and 16 bases lay in between. Per the germline V gene, CDR1 is LNHDA and CDR2 is SQIVND (reference sequence). This CDR3 comprises 17 residues. In nucleotides, the CDR3 is TGTGCCAGTAGTAGCTTGGGCAGGGCGGACTCTGGAAACACCATATATTTT. Translating gives CASSSLGRADSGNTIYF.

The chain joins TRBV28 to TRBJ2-5; maybe TRBD2 (5 bases). V was shortened by 6 bases and J by 1 base, with 18 bases between the two germline ends. The CDR3 has 16 residues. Looked up from germline, CDR1 is MDHEN and CDR2 is SYDVKM. The CDR3 reads CASSRPLGGGQETQYF. CDR3 nucleotides: TGTGCCAGCAGCCGCCCCTTGGGTGGAGGCCAAGAGACCCAGTACTTC.